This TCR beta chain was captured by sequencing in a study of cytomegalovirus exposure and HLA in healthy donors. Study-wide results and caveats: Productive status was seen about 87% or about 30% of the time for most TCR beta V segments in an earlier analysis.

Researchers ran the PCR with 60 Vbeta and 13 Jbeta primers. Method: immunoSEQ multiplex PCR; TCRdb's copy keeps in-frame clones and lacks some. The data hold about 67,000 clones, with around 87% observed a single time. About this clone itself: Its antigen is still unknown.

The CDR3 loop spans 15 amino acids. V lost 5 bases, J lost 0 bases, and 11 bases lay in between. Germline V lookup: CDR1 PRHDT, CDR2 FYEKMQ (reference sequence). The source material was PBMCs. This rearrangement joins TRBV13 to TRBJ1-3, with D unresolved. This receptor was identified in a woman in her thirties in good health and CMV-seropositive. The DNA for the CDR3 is TGTGCCAGCAGCCACCCTCGGGACTCTGGAAACACCATATATTTT. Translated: CASSHPRDSGNTIYF.